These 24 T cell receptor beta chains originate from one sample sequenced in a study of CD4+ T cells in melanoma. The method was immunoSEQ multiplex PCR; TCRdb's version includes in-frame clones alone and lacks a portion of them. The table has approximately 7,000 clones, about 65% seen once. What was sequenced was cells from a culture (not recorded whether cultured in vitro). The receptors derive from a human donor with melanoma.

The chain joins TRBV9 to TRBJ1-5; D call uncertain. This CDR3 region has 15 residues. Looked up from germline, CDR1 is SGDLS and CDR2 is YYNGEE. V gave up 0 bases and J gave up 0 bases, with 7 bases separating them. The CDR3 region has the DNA TGTGCCAGCAGCGTAGGTTGGGGTAGCAATCAGCCCCAGCATTTT. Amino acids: CASSVGWGSNQPQHF. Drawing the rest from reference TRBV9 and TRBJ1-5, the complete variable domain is DSGVTQTPKHLITATGQRVTLRCSPRSGDLSVYWYQQSLDQGLQFLIQYYNGEERAKGNILERFSAQQFPDLHSELNLSSLELGDSALYFCASSVGWGSNQPQHFGDGTRLSIL.

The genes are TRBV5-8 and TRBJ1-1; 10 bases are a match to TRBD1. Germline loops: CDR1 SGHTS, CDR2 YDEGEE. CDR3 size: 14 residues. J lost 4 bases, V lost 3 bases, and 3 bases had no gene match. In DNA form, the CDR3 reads TGTGCCAGCAGCTCCGGACAGGGGGTCACTGAAGCTTTCTTT. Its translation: CASSSGQGVTEAFF.

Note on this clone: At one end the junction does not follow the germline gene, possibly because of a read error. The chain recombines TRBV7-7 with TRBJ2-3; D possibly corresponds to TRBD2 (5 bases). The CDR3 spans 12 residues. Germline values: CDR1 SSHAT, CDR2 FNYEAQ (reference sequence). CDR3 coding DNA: TGTGCTAGCAGCCCCGAGGGAGATACGCAGTATTTT. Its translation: CASSPEGDTQYF.

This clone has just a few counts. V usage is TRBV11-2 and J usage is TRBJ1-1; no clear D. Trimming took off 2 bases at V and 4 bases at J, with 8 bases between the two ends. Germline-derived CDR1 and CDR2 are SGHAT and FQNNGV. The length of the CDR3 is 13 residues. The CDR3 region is CASSLQSGTEAFF. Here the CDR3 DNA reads TGTGCCAGCAGCTTACAGTCAGGCACTGAAGCTTTCTTT.

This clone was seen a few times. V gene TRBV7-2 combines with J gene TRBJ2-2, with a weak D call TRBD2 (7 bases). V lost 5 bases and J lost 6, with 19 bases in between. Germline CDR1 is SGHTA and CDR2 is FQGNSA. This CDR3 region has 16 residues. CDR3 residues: CASSLPRGAGAGELFF. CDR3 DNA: TGTGCCAGCAGCCTCCCCCGGGGGGCAGGAGCCGGGGAGCTGTTTTTT.

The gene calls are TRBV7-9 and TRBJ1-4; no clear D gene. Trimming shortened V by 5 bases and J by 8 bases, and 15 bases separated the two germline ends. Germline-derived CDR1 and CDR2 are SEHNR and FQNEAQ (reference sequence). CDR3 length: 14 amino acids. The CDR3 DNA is TGTGCCAGCAGCAACAGCCTTGGTAGGGAAAAACTGTTTTTT. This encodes CASSNSLGREKLFF.

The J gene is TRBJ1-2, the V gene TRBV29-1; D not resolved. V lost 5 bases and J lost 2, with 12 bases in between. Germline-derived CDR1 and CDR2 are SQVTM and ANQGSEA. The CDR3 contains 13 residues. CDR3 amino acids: CSVHHSANYGYTF. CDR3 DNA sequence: TGCAGCGTTCACCACAGCGCCAACTATGGCTACACCTTC.

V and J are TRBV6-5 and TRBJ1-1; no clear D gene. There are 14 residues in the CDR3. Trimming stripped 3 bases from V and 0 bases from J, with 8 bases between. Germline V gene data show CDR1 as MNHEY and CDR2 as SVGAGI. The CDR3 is CASSYGLMNTEAFF. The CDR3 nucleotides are TGTGCCAGCAGTTATGGACTTATGAACACTGAAGCTTTCTTT.

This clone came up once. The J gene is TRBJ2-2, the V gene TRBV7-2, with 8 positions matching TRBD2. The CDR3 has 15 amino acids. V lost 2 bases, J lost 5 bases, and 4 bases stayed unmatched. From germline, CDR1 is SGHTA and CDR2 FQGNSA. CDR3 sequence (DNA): TGTGCCAGCAGCTTACGCGTAGCGGGGACCGGGGAGCTGTTTTTT. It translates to CASSLRVAGTGELFF.

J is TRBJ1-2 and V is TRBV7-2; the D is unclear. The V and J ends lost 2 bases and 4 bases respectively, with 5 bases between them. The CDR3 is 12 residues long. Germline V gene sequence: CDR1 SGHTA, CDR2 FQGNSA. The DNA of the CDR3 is TGTGCCAGCAGCTTAATCCCCTATGGCTACACCTTC. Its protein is CASSLIPYGYTF.

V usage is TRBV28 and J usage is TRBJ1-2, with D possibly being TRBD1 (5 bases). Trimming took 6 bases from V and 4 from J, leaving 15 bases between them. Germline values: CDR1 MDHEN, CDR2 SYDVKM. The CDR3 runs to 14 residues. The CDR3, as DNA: TGTGCCAGCAGCACTTCAGGGATCCGCTATGGCTACACCTTC. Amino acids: CASSTSGIRYGYTF.

CDR3 DNA sequence: TGTGCCAGCAGCACCGCCCATAGCAATCAGCCCCAGCATTTT. As protein: CASSTAHSNQPQHF. The chain carries TRBV7-9 and TRBJ1-5; D unclear. Germline V lookup: CDR1 SEHNR, CDR2 FQNEAQ (reference sequence). V lost 5 bases, J lost 0 bases, and 8 bases lay in between. The CDR3 length is 14 residues.

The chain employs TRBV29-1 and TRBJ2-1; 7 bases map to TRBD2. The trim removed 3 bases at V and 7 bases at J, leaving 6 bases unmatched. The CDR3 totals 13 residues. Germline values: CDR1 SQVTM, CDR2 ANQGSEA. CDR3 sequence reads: CSVDVSGMNEQFF. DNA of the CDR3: TGCAGCGTTGACGTGAGCGGGATGAATGAGCAGTTCTTC.

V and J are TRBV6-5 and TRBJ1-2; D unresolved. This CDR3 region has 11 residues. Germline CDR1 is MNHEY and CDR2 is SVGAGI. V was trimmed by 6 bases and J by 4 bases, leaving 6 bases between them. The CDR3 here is CASRNLYGYTF. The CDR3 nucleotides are TGTGCCAGCAGGAACCTCTATGGCTACACCTTC.

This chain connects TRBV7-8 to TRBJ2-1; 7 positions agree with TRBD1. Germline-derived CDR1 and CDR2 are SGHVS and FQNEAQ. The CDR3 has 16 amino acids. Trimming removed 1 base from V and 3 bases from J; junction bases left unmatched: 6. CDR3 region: CASSLVSAGGYNEQFF. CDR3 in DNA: TGTGCCAGCAGCTTAGTATCGGCAGGGGGCTACAATGAGCAGTTCTTC.

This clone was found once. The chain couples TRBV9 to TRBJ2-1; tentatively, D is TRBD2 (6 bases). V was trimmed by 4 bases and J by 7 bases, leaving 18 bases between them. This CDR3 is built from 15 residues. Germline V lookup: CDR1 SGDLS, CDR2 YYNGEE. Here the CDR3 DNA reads TGTGCCAGCAGCCTTGGGCGGGGTCTTCGGAATGAGCAGTTCTTC. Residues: CASSLGRGLRNEQFF.

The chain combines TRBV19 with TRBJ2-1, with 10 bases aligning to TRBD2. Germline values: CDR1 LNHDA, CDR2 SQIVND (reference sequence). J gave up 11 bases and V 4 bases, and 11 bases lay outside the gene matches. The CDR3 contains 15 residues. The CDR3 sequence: CASSTAAGGRFKQFF. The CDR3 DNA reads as TGTGCCAGTAGTACGGCAGCGGGGGGGCGGTTCAAGCAGTTCTTC. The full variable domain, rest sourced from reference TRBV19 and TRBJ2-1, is DGGITQSPKYLFRKEGQNVTLSCEQNLNHDAMYWYRQDPGQGLRLIYYSQIVNDFQKGDIAEGYSVSREKKESFPLTVTSAQKNPTAFYLCASSTAAGGRFKQFFGPGTRLTVL.

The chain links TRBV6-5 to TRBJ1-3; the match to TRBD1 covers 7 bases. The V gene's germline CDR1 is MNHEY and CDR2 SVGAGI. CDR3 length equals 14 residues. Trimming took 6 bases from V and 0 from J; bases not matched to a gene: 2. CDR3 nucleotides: TGTGCCAGCAGCAGGGGGTTCTCTGGAAACACCATATATTTT. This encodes CASSRGFSGNTIYF.

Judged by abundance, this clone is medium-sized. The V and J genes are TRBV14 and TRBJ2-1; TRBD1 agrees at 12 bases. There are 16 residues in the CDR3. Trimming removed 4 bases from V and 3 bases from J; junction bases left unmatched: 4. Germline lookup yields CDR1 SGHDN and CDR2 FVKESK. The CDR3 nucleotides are TGTGCCAGCAGCCCGGGGACAGGGGGCTACTACAATGAGCAGTTCTTC. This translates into CASSPGTGGYYNEQFF.

The DNA for the CDR3 is TGTGCCTGGAGAGTTTGGGTGGTTGGTGATGGCTACACCTTC. The encoded protein is CAWRVWVVGDGYTF. This chain links TRBV30 with TRBJ1-2; D remains unclear. There are 14 residues in the CDR3. The germline V gene encodes CDR1 GTSNPN and CDR2 SVGIG (reference sequence). The V gene lost 3 bases and the J gene lost 6 bases, with 17 bases spanning the gap.

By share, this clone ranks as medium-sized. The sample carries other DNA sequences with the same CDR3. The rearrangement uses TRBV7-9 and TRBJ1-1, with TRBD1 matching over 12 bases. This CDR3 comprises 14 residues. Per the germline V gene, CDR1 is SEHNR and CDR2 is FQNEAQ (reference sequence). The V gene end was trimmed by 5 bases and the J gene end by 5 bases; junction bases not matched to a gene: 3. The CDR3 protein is CASSRDRGRTEAFF. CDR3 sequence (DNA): TGTGCCAGCAGCAGGGACAGGGGGCGGACTGAAGCTTTCTTT. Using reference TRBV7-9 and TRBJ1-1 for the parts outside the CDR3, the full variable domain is DTGVSQNPRHKITKRGQNVTFRCDPISEHNRLYWYRQTLGQGPEFLTYFQNEAQLEKSRLLSDRFSAERPKGSFSTLEIQRTEQGDSAMYLCASSRDRGRTEAFFGQGTRLTVV.

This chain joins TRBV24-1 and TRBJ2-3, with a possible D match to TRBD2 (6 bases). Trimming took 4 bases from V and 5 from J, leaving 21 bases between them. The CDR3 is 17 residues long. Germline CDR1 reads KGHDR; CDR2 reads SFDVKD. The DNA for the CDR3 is TGTGCCACCAGTGAAGGGGTACGGGACTCCGCGGTAGATACGCAGTATTTT. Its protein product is CATSEGVRDSAVDTQYF.

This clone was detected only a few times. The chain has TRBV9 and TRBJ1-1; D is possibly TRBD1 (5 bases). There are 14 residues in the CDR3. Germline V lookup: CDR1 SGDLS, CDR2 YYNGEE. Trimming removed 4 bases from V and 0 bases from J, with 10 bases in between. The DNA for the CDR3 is TGTGCCAGCAGCCCCGGGACGGTGAACACTGAAGCTTTCTTT. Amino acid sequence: CASSPGTVNTEAFF.

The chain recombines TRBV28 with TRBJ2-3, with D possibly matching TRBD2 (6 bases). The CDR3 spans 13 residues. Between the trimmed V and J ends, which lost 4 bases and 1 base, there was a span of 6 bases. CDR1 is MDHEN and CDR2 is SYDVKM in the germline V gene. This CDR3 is CASSWGGTDTQYF. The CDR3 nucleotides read TGTGCCAGCAGTTGGGGGGGCACAGATACGCAGTATTTT.